The entry below describes one T cell receptor (beta chain). Its antigen is undetermined. The germline V gene encodes CDR1 MNHNS and CDR2 SASEGT. Trimming removed 3 bases at V and 7 bases at J, with 19 bases between. The CDR3 spans 15 residues. Libraries were prepared by immunoSEQ multiplex PCR; TCRdb keeps only in-frame clonotypes and omits some of them. The sample lists about 60,000 clones, over 90% occurring once. The record originates from a study of cytomegalovirus exposure and HLA in healthy donors. General study findings and limits: In vitro confirmation showed a few CMV-associated chains to be CMV antigen specific. Per published reports, the classifier diagnosed cytomegalovirus status with high specificity and sensitivity. According to a subsequent analysis, TCR clusters identified in the first cohort showed a tendency to co-occur across the approximately 120 validation repertoires.

The chain joins TRBV6-1 to TRBJ2-7; no clear D. The sample was PBMCs. This clonotype was obtained from a woman between 18 and 30 years old in good health and CMV-seronegative. The DNA for the CDR3 is TGTGCCAGCAGTGAGTCAGGACCTTCCTTAAGGGAGCAGTACGTC. Translation gives CASSESGPSLREQYV.